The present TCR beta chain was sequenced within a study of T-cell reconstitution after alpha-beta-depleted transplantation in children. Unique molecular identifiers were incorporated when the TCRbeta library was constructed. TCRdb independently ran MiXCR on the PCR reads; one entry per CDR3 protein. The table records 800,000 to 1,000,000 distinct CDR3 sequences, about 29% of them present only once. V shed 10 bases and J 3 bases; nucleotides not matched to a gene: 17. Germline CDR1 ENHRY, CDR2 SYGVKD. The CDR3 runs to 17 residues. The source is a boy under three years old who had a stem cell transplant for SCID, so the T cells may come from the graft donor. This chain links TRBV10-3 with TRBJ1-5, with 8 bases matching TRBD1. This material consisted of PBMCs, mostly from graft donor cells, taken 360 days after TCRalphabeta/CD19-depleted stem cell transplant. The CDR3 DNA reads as TGTGCCACCACGAGCGGAGGACAGGGTGTTTACAATCAGCCCCAGCATTTT. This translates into CATTSGGQGVYNQPQHF.